This TCR beta chain was observed in a study of T cell repertoires in cytomegalovirus infection. V lost 5 bases and J lost 0, with 13 bases in between. The germline V gene has CDR1 LGHDT and CDR2 YNNKEL (reference sequence). CDR3 length equals 15 residues. A single record per CDR3 protein comes from TCRdb applying MiXCR to the reads. The sample records approximately 180,000 distinct CDR3 sequences, 8% to 10% being singletons. Sequencing used PBMCs. The clonotype comes from a human donor in good health (CMV status not recorded). Some clones in this sample may be carry-over from other donors' samples. The V gene is TRBV3-1, the J gene TRBJ1-1; maybe TRBD1 (5 bases). CDR3 sequence (DNA): TGTGCCAGCAGCTCTAAGGGGAAGTTGAACACTGAAGCTTTCTTT. Protein product: CASSSKGKLNTEAFF. The whole variable domain, remainder taken from reference TRBV3-1 and TRBJ1-1, is DTAVSQTPKYLVTQMGNDKSIKCEQNLGHDTMYWYKQDSKKFLKIMFSYNNKELIINETVPNRFSPKSPDKAHLNLHINSLELGDSAVYFCASSSKGKLNTEAFFGQGTRLTVV.